The source of this TCR beta chain is a study of blood T cell repertoires in COVID-19. Looking at the study overall: Sources were T cells, B-cell-depleted T cells, or PBMCs; the material itself was cDNA or gDNA.

Generated by immunoSEQ multiplex PCR, the TCRdb table keeps only in-frame clones and is missing some. The data show over 200,000 clones, 85% to 90% seen once. Per germline, CDR1 MNHEY and CDR2 SMNVEV (reference sequence). V lost 1 base and J lost 5, with 15 bases in between. The CDR3 contains 16 residues. The V and J genes are TRBV27 and TRBJ2-1, with D maybe TRBD2 (5 bases). The TCR comes from a young man with COVID-19, enrolled during active disease. The specimen sequenced was peripheral blood. The CDR3 DNA is TGTGCCAGCAGTTTATTCGGCGCTAGCCGGGACAATGAGCAGTTCTTC. Protein: CASSLFGASRDNEQFF.